The sample holds many counts of the clone carrying this T cell receptor (beta chain). Its antigen is as yet unknown. V was cut by 2 bases and J by 9 bases, with 13 bases left in between. Looked up from germline, CDR1 is MNHEY and CDR2 is SMNVEV (reference sequence). The CDR3 extends over 13 amino acids. These data come from a study of beta chain bispecific antibodies for T cell cancers. Study information: Surface TRBV12 (TRBV12-3) was on Jurkat, TRBV5-5 on HPB-ALL. Findings of the study overall: Normal T cells contributed less of the targeted TRBV signal than the leukemia cells did.

Expansion lasted 2 to 4 days, with either anti-CD3 antibody OKT3 or CD3/CD28 beads. Bispecific antibody was added to some 5 x 10^4 normal T cells and some 5 x 10^4 target cells. One entry per CDR3 protein results from TCRdb running MiXCR on the 5' RACE reads. In the table there are 15,000 to 20,000 distinct CDR3 sequences, 2% to 2.5% of which are singletons. The chain combines TRBV27 with TRBJ1-2, with D possibly being TRBD1 (5 bases). What was sequenced was healthy donor T cells cultured with leukemia cells. This TCR was sampled from a human donor in good health. Some clones in this sample may be carry-over from other donors' samples. CDR3 amino acids: CASSLAGGGSYTF. In DNA form, the CDR3 reads TGTGCCAGCAGTTTAGCGGGGGGAGGGAGCTACACCTTC.